The source of this T cell receptor (beta chain) is a study of CXCR3-negative and CXCR3-positive naive CD8 T cells. Study context: Roughly 1.5 +/- 0.3 million TRB reads came from each library, giving roughly 130 million in total.

UMI-labeled 5' RACE yielded the TRB cDNA libraries. TCRdb re-called the 5' RACE reads and shows each CDR3 protein once, DNA omitted. This repertoire includes tens of thousands of distinct CDR3 sequences. The CDR3 covers 17 residues. Per germline, CDR1 SQVTM and CDR2 ANQGSEA. Study-level findings and limits: For naive cells, CXCR3-negative and CXCR3-positive subsets had similar TRBV-TRBJ usage; for memory cells, usage differed. Naive subsets did not differ in surface CD5, and TRB CDR3 properties served to infer TCR strength.

About this clonotype: The antigen is undetermined.

Specimen: memory CD8+ T cells from blood. The chain links TRBV29-1 to TRBJ2-1; TCRdb indicates TRBD1, and absent DNA this call remains unverified. This TCR was sampled from a human donor in good health. Some clones in this sample may be carry-over from other donors' samples. The CDR3 loop reads CSVGGVGAGAHYNEQFF.